These 28 T cell receptor beta chains came from one sample sequenced in a study of blood T cell repertoires in COVID-19 (dated by TCRdb to about 2020). Library prep was done by the immunoSEQ multiplex PCR assay. TCRdb mirrors the immuneACCESS table, restricted to in-frame sequences. Some clones are absent from its copies; in checked studies, under half trace to an unresolved V gene, and the reason for the others is unknown. The table for this sample lists under 300,000 clones; approximately 79% of them were counted only once. In total, the top ten clones hold more than 4.5% of the sample. Sample: peripheral blood. All receptors come from a woman of 80 years or more with active or convalescent COVID-19.

The rearrangement joins TRBV18 to TRBJ1-5; D remains ambiguous. Germline loops: CDR1 KGHSH, CDR2 LQKENI. V was trimmed by 0 bases and J by 1 base, leaving 10 bases between them. The CDR3 runs 16 residues. Here the CDR3 reads CASSPPGRTSNQPQHF. In nucleotides, the CDR3 is TGTGCCAGCTCACCACCTGGGAGGACCAGCAATCAGCCCCAGCATTTT.

Details on this clone: The sample contains more than one DNA sequence encoding this CDR3. The chain has TRBV12-3 or TRBV12-4 and TRBJ1-5; D remains unclear. With 3 bases removed from V and 6 bases from J, the gap between germline ends came to 6 bases. The CDR3 spans 12 residues. CDR3 bases: TGTGCCAGCAGTTTCGGTTCTCAGCCCCAGCATTTT. As protein: CASSFGSQPQHF.

The chain carries TRBV6-1 and TRBJ1-4; D remains unclear. The germline CDR1 and CDR2 sequences are MNHNS and SASEGT. The V end was cut by 5 bases, the J end by 7 bases, with 11 bases between. This CDR3 contains 13 residues. Here the CDR3 reads CASSLRPGEKLFF. The CDR3, as DNA: TGTGCCAGCAGTTTACGCCCCGGTGAAAAACTGTTTTTT.

This chain connects TRBV28 to TRBJ2-7, with TRBD2 as a possible D gene (7 bases). This CDR3 has 15 residues. Germline V lookup: CDR1 MDHEN, CDR2 SYDVKM. Deletions cut 6 bases from V and 0 bases from J, with 15 bases between. CDR3 sequence reads: CASSTRGAGSYEQYF. CDR3 in DNA: TGTGCCAGCAGCACCCGGGGGGCGGGCTCCTACGAGCAGTACTTC.

This clone was observed once. The CDR3 protein is CASSQDRVTGELFF. As DNA, the CDR3 is TGTGCCAGCAGCCAAGACAGGGTCACCGGGGAGCTGTTTTTT. The chain recombines TRBV7-2 with TRBJ2-2; TRBD1 matches at 7 bases. Trimming at V came to 5 bases and at J to 4 bases, leaving 4 bases not matched to a gene. Germline loops: CDR1 SGHTA, CDR2 FQGNSA. This CDR3 is built from 14 residues.

This clone has a single count. V and J are TRBV2 and TRBJ1-1; the match to TRBD1 covers 8 bases. The CDR3 consists of 15 residues. Germline CDR1 and CDR2: SNHLY and FYNNEI. V lost 7 bases and J lost 4; bases outside the gene matches: 11. The CDR3 sequence is CASTLQDRVGTEAFF. CDR3 DNA: TGTGCCAGCACCCTTCAGGACAGGGTGGGCACTGAAGCTTTCTTT.

This chain joins TRBV2 and TRBJ1-6; tentative D call: TRBD1 (6 bases). Trimming cost V 6 bases and J 2 bases, with 8 bases left between them. The CDR3 consists of 14 residues. CDR1 is SNHLY and CDR2 is FYNNEI in the germline V gene. This CDR3 is CASRGDTYNSPLHF. The CDR3 region has the DNA TGTGCCAGCAGGGGGGACACCTATAATTCACCCCTCCACTTT.

The chain combines TRBV5-3 with TRBJ2-7; TRBD1 matches at 7 bases. TRBV5-3 is identified as an open reading frame with a role that is uncertain. J was trimmed by 3 bases and V by 3 bases; bases with no gene match: 9. This CDR3 comprises 15 residues. This chain's CDR3 is CARSYSTGCGYEQYF. CDR3 DNA sequence: TGTGCCAGAAGCTATTCGACAGGGTGTGGCTACGAGCAGTACTTC.

J is TRBJ1-3 and V is TRBV4-1; D not resolved. Germline CDR1 is MGHRA and CDR2 is YSYEKL. The CDR3 contains 18 residues. Trimming took off 0 bases at V and 4 bases at J, with 19 bases between the two ends. The CDR3 DNA reads as TGCGCCAGCAGCCAAGATCCCCCGCGTGCCTCAGGAGGAAACACCATATATTTT. This gives the protein CASSQDPPRASGGNTIYF.

The rearrangement links TRBV10-3 to TRBJ1-1, with 7 bases identical to TRBD1. The germline gives CDR1 ENHRY, CDR2 SYGVKD. V lost 6 bases, J lost 2 bases, and 6 bases stayed unmatched. This CDR3 comprises 14 residues. The CDR3 DNA reads as TGTGCCATCAGCCTCGAGGGGGCTAACACTGAAGCTTTCTTT. Translated, it gives CAISLEGANTEAFF.

This rearrangement joins TRBV28 to TRBJ1-2; 8 bases line up with TRBD1. Germline V gene lookup returns CDR1 MDHEN and CDR2 SYDVKM. With 6 bases clipped from V and 4 bases from J, the junction kept 7 bases outside the gene matches. This CDR3 contains 14 residues. CDR3 sequence reads: CASRTGVRSYGYTF. CDR3 DNA sequence: TGTGCCAGCAGGACAGGGGTTAGGAGCTATGGCTACACCTTC.

This clone has only a few counts. J is TRBJ1-2 and V is TRBV29-1; 7 positions match TRBD1. With V trimmed by 6 bases and J by 0 bases, 4 bases remained unmatched. Germline V gives CDR1 SQVTM, CDR2 ANQGSEA. The CDR3 extends over 13 amino acids. The CDR3 protein is CSVRTGSNYGYTF. The CDR3 nucleotides read TGCAGCGTCCGGACAGGCTCTAACTATGGCTACACCTTC.

V and J are TRBV19 and TRBJ2-3, with D possibly TRBD2 on 5 matching bases. Trimming removed 6 bases from V and 1 base from J, with 11 bases in between. Germline V gene lookup returns CDR1 LNHDA and CDR2 SQIVND (reference sequence). This CDR3 spans 14 amino acids. CDR3 protein: CASSSTGGTDTQYF. CDR3 in DNA: TGTGCCAGTAGCTCAACCGGGGGCACAGATACGCAGTATTTT. The complete variable domain, with remaining parts taken from reference TRBV19 and TRBJ2-3, reads DGGITQSPKYLFRKEGQNVTLSCEQNLNHDAMYWYRQDPGQGLRLIYYSQIVNDFQKGDIAEGYSVSREKKESFPLTVTSAQKNPTAFYLCASSSTGGTDTQYFGPGTRLTVL.

This chain connects TRBV2 to TRBJ1-5, with D perhaps matching TRBD1 (5 bases). CDR1 is SNHLY and CDR2 is FYNNEI in the germline V gene. Trimming cost V 0 bases and J 6 bases, with 9 bases left between them. CDR3 length equals 14 residues. CDR3 DNA sequence: TGTGCCAGCAGTGAAGCCGCAGGGTTTCAGCCCCAGCATTTT. This encodes CASSEAAGFQPQHF.

This clone was observed a handful of times. This chain links TRBV19 with TRBJ1-3, with 8 bases aligning to TRBD1. Per the germline V gene, CDR1 is LNHDA and CDR2 is SQIVND (reference sequence). J lost 0 bases, V lost 5 bases, and 9 bases had no gene match. The CDR3 is 17 residues long. CDR3 amino acids: CASSVDRAEFSGNTIYF. As DNA, the CDR3 is TGTGCCAGTAGTGTGGACAGGGCGGAATTCTCTGGAAACACCATATATTTT.

This sequence joins TRBV10-2 and TRBJ2-7; 10 nucleotides align to TRBD1. Germline V gene data show CDR1 as WSHSY and CDR2 as SAAADI. Trimming at V came to 5 bases and at J to 4 bases, leaving 8 bases not matched to a gene. CDR3 size: 15 residues. CDR3 loop: CASSTRDRGRYEQYF. The CDR3 DNA reads TGCGCCAGCAGTACGCGGGACAGGGGTCGGTACGAGCAGTACTTC.

The chain couples TRBV5-1 to TRBJ2-7, with TRBD2 matching over 7 bases. After removal of 6 bases from V and 0 bases from J, the junction contained 12 bases not matched to a gene. Germline values: CDR1 SGHRS, CDR2 YFSETQ. The CDR3 extends over 16 amino acids. CDR3 loop: CASNLVVGGLSYEQYF. The CDR3 nucleotides are TGCGCCAGCAATTTGGTGGTGGGAGGGCTCTCCTACGAGCAGTACTTC.

The chain carries TRBV5-1 and TRBJ2-1; D may be TRBD2 (6 bases). CDR1 and CDR2 (germline): SGHRS, YFSETQ. Trimming stripped 2 bases from V and 8 bases from J, with 14 bases between. CDR3 size: 14 residues. CDR3 in DNA: TGCGCCAGCAGCTTTCGGGGGTTCGGCGATGAGCAGTTCTTC. Translating it yields CASSFRGFGDEQFF.

J is TRBJ2-2 and V is TRBV24-1; TRBD1 aligns across 9 bases. The CDR3 runs to 15 residues. Trimming at V came to 7 bases and at J to 7 bases, leaving 9 bases not matched to a gene. Germline V gene sequence: CDR1 KGHDR, CDR2 SFDVKD. The CDR3: CATSRTGGADGELFF. CDR3 DNA sequence: TGTGCCACCAGCAGAACAGGGGGCGCGGACGGGGAGCTGTTTTTT.

This chain links TRBV10-1 with TRBJ1-5; D gene unclear. The germline V gene encodes CDR1 WNHNN and CDR2 SYGVQD (reference sequence). The CDR3 is 13 residues long. Trimming removed 0 bases from V and 6 bases from J, with 6 bases in between. Here the CDR3 reads CASSESFGQPQHF. The CDR3 bases are TGCGCCAGCAGTGAGTCGTTCGGTCAGCCCCAGCATTTT.

The V call is TRBV6-5, the J call TRBJ1-5; TRBD1 is a possible D gene (6 bases). Between the trimmed V and J ends, which lost 5 bases and 7 bases, there was a span of 18 bases. Per germline, CDR1 MNHEY and CDR2 SVGAGI. The CDR3 consists of 15 residues. The CDR3 here is CASSPEQGMRQPQHF. CDR3 coding DNA: TGTGCCAGCAGTCCGGAACAGGGAATGCGGCAGCCCCAGCATTTT.

The count of this clone is one. The chain combines TRBV19 with TRBJ1-4; TRBD1 is a possible D gene (6 bases). CDR3 length equals 15 residues. From germline, CDR1 is LNHDA and CDR2 SQIVND (reference sequence). V was trimmed by 8 bases and J by 6 bases, leaving 19 bases between them. The CDR3 loop is CASSLFAGADEKLFF. The DNA for the CDR3 is TGTGCCAGTTCTCTTTTTGCGGGGGCGGATGAAAAACTGTTTTTT.

The chain recombines TRBV6-1 with TRBJ2-7, with D possibly matching TRBD1 (5 bases). V was shortened by 1 base and J by 3 bases, with 10 bases between the two germline ends. Germline values: CDR1 MNHNS, CDR2 SASEGT. CDR3 length: 14 amino acids. In nucleotides, the CDR3 is TGTGCCAGCAGTGAAGTATCGCAGGGCTACGAGCAGTACTTC. This encodes CASSEVSQGYEQYF.

The gene calls are TRBV9 and TRBJ2-4; 8 bases map to TRBD1. The CDR3 covers 17 residues. Losses at the gene ends were 4 bases for V and 3 bases for J; bases not matched to a gene: 12. Germline CDR1 is SGDLS and CDR2 is YYNGEE. Here the CDR3 reads CASSQGAGGMGKNIQYF. DNA for the CDR3: TGTGCCAGCAGCCAAGGGGCAGGGGGCATGGGCAAAAACATTCAGTACTTC.

The chain has TRBV7-9 and TRBJ2-7, with D hard to call. The V end lost 2 bases, the J end lost 2 bases, and 7 bases lay between the germline ends. The V gene's germline CDR1 is SEHNR and CDR2 FQNEAQ (reference sequence). CDR3 length equals 13 residues. The CDR3 region has the DNA TGTGCCAGCAGCTTACTTAACACCTACGAGCAGTACTTC. It translates to CASSLLNTYEQYF.

For the CDR3, the DNA is TGTGCCAGCAGTTTCCCCGGGACAACAGAATCGAGGCACACCTTC. As protein: CASSFPGTTESRHTF. The chain links TRBV28 to TRBJ1-2; the D gene is possibly TRBD1 (6 bases). Per the germline V gene, CDR1 is MDHEN and CDR2 is SYDVKM. Trimming left V 3 bases short and J 12 bases short, with 23 bases between. The CDR3 covers 15 residues.

This rearrangement joins TRBV19 to TRBJ1-5; D is possibly TRBD1 (6 bases). The CDR3 sequence is 13 residues long. Trimming cost V 5 bases and J 7 bases, with 12 bases left between them. CDR1 and CDR2 (germline): LNHDA, SQIVND (reference sequence). CDR3 in amino acids: CASSPGQYQPQHF. For the CDR3, the DNA is TGTGCCAGTAGTCCCGGACAGTACCAGCCCCAGCATTTT.

This chain connects TRBV27 to TRBJ1-6; D possibly corresponds to TRBD1 (6 bases). This CDR3 contains 12 residues. The germline V gene has CDR1 MNHEY and CDR2 SMNVEV (reference sequence). The V and J ends lost 7 bases and 10 bases respectively, with 11 bases between them. The CDR3 DNA sequence: TGTGCCAGCAAGGGGGTTGGATCACCCCTCCACTTT. As protein: CASKGVGSPLHF.